These T cell receptor beta chains were read from a single sample in a study of PD-1 blockade in classical Hodgkin lymphoma. Data came from immunoSEQ multiplex PCR; TCRdb stores just in-frame clones and leaves some out. The table shows over 80,000 clones, with more than 70% occurring only once. Specimen: peripheral blood mononuclear cells (PBMCs), collected before the fourth cycle of nivolumab. The receptors shown here come from a human donor with classical Hodgkin lymphoma. CDR3s include the opening cysteine and the closing phenylalanine or tryptophan. D genes are given only for firm matches. Not every row has a clone size; where given, it reads once, few, many or a size class.

V gene: TRBV18
clone size: few
D gene: TRBD1
J gene: TRBJ1-1
CDR3 protein: CASSMDRTNTEAFF

V gene: TRBV10-3
clone size: -
D gene: -
J gene: TRBJ2-5
CDR3 protein: CAISDVQGWETQYF

V gene: TRBV4-2
clone size: few
D gene: TRBD2
J gene: TRBJ2-2
CDR3 protein: CASSQDIAGENTGELFF

V gene: TRBV2
clone size: -
D gene: TRBD1
J gene: TRBJ1-1
CDR3 protein: CASSRTGQTEAFF

V gene: TRBV5-4
clone size: -
D gene: -
J gene: TRBJ1-2
CDR3 protein: CASSLGQGIYGYTF

V gene: TRBV14
clone size: -
D gene: -
J gene: TRBJ2-7
CDR3 protein: CASSQGPASYEQYF

V gene: TRBV6-5
clone size: -
D gene: -
J gene: TRBJ1-3
CDR3 protein: CASSYSGNLAGNTIYF

V gene: TRBV6-6
clone size: -
D gene: TRBD1
J gene: TRBJ1-4
CDR3 protein: CASSSDRDPNEKLFF

V gene: TRBV27
clone size: -
D gene: TRBD1
J gene: TRBJ1-2
CDR3 protein: CASSSRTGLNYGYTF

V gene: TRBV6-5
clone size: -
D gene: -
J gene: TRBJ2-7
CDR3 protein: CASSLSGPYEQYF

V gene: TRBV11-3
clone size: -
D gene: TRBD2
J gene: TRBJ2-1
CDR3 protein: CASSFRLAGTDEQFF

V gene: TRBV5-1
clone size: -
D gene: -
J gene: TRBJ2-1
CDR3 protein: CASSLVQGYNEQFF

V gene: TRBV6-5
clone size: -
D gene: -
J gene: TRBJ1-3
CDR3 protein: CASSYSSGAGNTIYF

V gene: TRBV5-4
clone size: -
D gene: -
J gene: TRBJ2-5
CDR3 protein: CASSLAGGRVETQYF

V gene: TRBV5-4
clone size: -
D gene: TRBD2
J gene: TRBJ2-7
CDR3 protein: CASSLTGGRAYEQYF

V gene: TRBV27
clone size: once
D gene: TRBD1
J gene: TRBJ1-2
CDR3 protein: CASRGQGRDYGYTF

V gene: TRBV25-1
clone size: -
D gene: -
J gene: TRBJ2-1
CDR3 protein: CASSEIGMDEQFF